A single T cell receptor beta chain is shown here with its context. The record originates from a study of blood T cell repertoires in COVID-19. Overall study: Collection of acute and convalescent COVID-19 samples took place in the United States, Italy and Spain. Sources were T cells, B-cell-depleted T cells, or PBMCs; the material itself was cDNA or gDNA.

Germline V gene sequence: CDR1 MNHEY, CDR2 SMNVEV (reference sequence). CDR3 size: 14 residues. V lost 3 bases to trimming and J lost 2 bases; unmatched junction nucleotides: 4. As processed by the authors: Estimates of nucleated cell counts were drawn from the amplification of reference gene primers. Method: immunoSEQ multiplex PCR; TCRdb's copy keeps in-frame clones and lacks some. D and trimming were read from the DNA, whereas the V and J calls and clone size are those reported in that table. The sample lists roughly 57,000 clones, about 90% seen once, with around 20% in the top ten. V is TRBV27 and J is TRBJ2-7, with 7 nucleotides matching TRBD1. The source is a human donor in a cohort sampled during active COVID-19. Sequenced sample: peripheral blood. For the CDR3, the DNA is TGTGCCAGCAGTTTCCGGGACAGAACCTACGAGCAGTACTTC. It is translated as CASSFRDRTYEQYF.